Detailed here is one TCR beta chain. This sample was taken from a study of blood T cell repertoires in COVID-19. In the original analysis: The assay estimated nucleated cells by amplifying reference gene primers. Clones were read by immunoSEQ multiplex PCR, and TCRdb kept only the in-frame ones, dropping some. The D gene and trimming were derived from the DNA, and the V and J assignments and clone size from that table. The table shows about 190,000 clones, with more than 75% occurring only once. Participant age was about 18 to 95 years, and participants resided in roughly 24 US areas. Sample: PBMCs or T cells enriched from blood (not recorded which). The origin of this receptor is a woman in her twenties or thirties who had recovered from COVID-19.

CDR3 in DNA: TGTGCCAGCAGACCCGGGACAAACAATTCACCCCTCCACTTT. Translated: CASRPGTNNSPLHF. V and J are TRBV6-5 and TRBJ1-6, with D possibly TRBD1 on 6 matching bases. This CDR3 is 14 amino acids long. Germline lookup yields CDR1 MNHEY and CDR2 SVGAGI. The ends were cut back, 6 bases at V and 7 bases at J, with 13 bases in the middle.